A single sample gave rise to the 26 T cell receptor beta chains below, sequenced in a study of T cells in Graves' hyperthyroidism and ophthalmopathy. Amplified TCR beta CDR3 regions derived from RNA transcripts. Carried out on the TCR CDR3, a first-round RT-PCR used the HTBI primer set. From the multiplex PCR reads, TCRdb called clonotypes with MiXCR, one entry per CDR3 protein. The sample lists under 350,000 distinct CDR3 sequences, around a sixth occurring once. The material sequenced was blood. The receptor source for this set is a woman between 50 and 59 years old with Graves' hyperthyroidism.

This clonotype came up a few times. The rearrangement uses TRBV2 and TRBJ1-2; the match to TRBD1 covers 9 bases. The length of the CDR3 is 18 residues. CDR1 SNHLY and CDR2 FYNNEI come from the germline V gene. V was pared by 3 bases and J by 1 base, with 12 bases of the junction left unmatched. The CDR3 DNA is TGTGCCAGCAGTGATCAGGACAGGGGATACCCTTATAACTATGGCTACACCTTC. This gives the protein CASSDQDRGYPYNYGYTF.

The gene calls are TRBV3-1 and TRBJ1-1; 9 nucleotides align to TRBD1. The CDR3 runs 16 residues. Trimming removed 1 base from V and 0 bases from J; junction bases left unmatched: 3. The V gene's germline CDR1 is LGHDT and CDR2 YNNKEL (reference sequence). The chain's CDR3 is CASSQGGQGLNTEAFF. In DNA, the CDR3 is TGTGCCAGCAGCCAAGGGGGACAGGGACTGAACACTGAAGCTTTCTTT.

In this sample, this clonotype turned up a few times. The rearrangement uses TRBV6-1 and TRBJ1-5, with D unresolved. The CDR3 is 12 amino acids. CDR1 is MNHNS, CDR2 SASEGT, per germline. The V end was cut by 10 bases, the J end by 7 bases, with 14 bases between. The CDR3 DNA reads as TGTGCCACCAACCCGGGGTCCCAGCCCCAGCATTTT. This encodes CATNPGSQPQHF.

The chain couples TRBV9 to TRBJ2-1; D gene uncertain. The V gene's germline CDR1 is SGDLS and CDR2 YYNGEE. CDR3 size: 13 residues. With 3 bases removed from V and 4 bases from J, the gap between germline ends came to 8 bases. CDR3: CASSGLLYNEQFF. CDR3 nucleotides: TGTGCCAGCAGCGGGTTACTTTACAATGAGCAGTTCTTC.

This clonotype was detected a few times. The chain carries TRBV6-5 and TRBJ2-2; 8 bases match TRBD2. The CDR3 covers 16 residues. The V and J ends lost 2 bases and 5 bases, in that order; junction bases with no gene match: 7. Germline CDR1 MNHEY, CDR2 SVGAGI. CDR3 sequence (DNA): TGTGCCAGCAGTTACCCCACTAGCGGCCCTACCGGGGAGCTGTTTTTT. It codes for CASSYPTSGPTGELFF.

This clonotype was found many times. The CDR3 bases are TGTGCCAGCAGCCGCGAAAATCCCCAACCAACTTACAATGAGCAGTTCTTC. This sequence encodes CASSRENPQPTYNEQFF. The J gene is TRBJ2-1, the V gene TRBV5-5, with D hard to call. The V end was cut by 4 bases, the J end by 4 bases, with 21 bases between. CDR3 size: 17 residues. The germline gives CDR1 SGHKS, CDR2 YYEKEE (reference sequence).

A few counts support this clonotype. This chain joins TRBV28 and TRBJ2-7; D is unresolved. CDR1 and CDR2 (germline): MDHEN, SYDVKM. V lost 3 bases, J lost 0 bases, and 12 bases lay in between. CDR3 length: 15 residues. The CDR3 DNA sequence: TGTGCCAGCAGTTTTTACACGGAATTCTCCTACGAGCAGTACTTC. It translates to CASSFYTEFSYEQYF.

With respect to this clonotype: A clone one base away is much larger, so this may be a read error. The chain links TRBV6-2 or TRBV6-3 to TRBJ2-1; 8 bases fit TRBD1. From germline, CDR1 is MNHEY and CDR2 SVGEGT. There are 13 residues in the CDR3. Germline trimming cut 7 bases from V and 7 bases from J; bases unmatched to any gene: 6. This chain's CDR3 is CASNHRGWNEQFF. CDR3 DNA sequence: TGTGCCAGCAACCACAGGGGGTGGAATGAGCAGTTCTTC.

The CDR3 sequence: CASSLGGRNSPLHF. The CDR3 DNA sequence: TGTGCCAGCAGTTTAGGTGGGCGGAATTCACCCCTCCACTTT. The genes are TRBV28 and TRBJ1-6; D remains ambiguous. The CDR3 totals 14 residues. Germline V gives CDR1 MDHEN, CDR2 SYDVKM. V was trimmed by 2 bases and J by 7 bases, leaving 9 bases between them.

This clonotype has at least ten counts. The rearrangement links TRBV12-3 or TRBV12-4 to TRBJ2-3; 10 nucleotides align to TRBD1. This CDR3 has 15 amino acids. Trimming at V came to 5 bases and at J to 2 bases, leaving 4 bases not matched to a gene. CDR3 DNA: TGTGCCAGCAGTCGGACAGGGGGTTACACAGATACGCAGTATTTT. Its translation: CASSRTGGYTDTQYF.

V usage is TRBV25-1 and J usage is TRBJ1-1, with 9 nucleotides matching TRBD1. J lost 4 bases, V lost 8 bases, and 17 bases had no gene match. The V gene's germline CDR1 is MGHDK and CDR2 SYGVNS. The CDR3 runs 17 residues. The CDR3 coding sequence is TGTGCCAGCCCTCAACAACAGGGGGCCGAGGCGGTCACTGAAGCTTTCTTT. It specifies CASPQQQGAEAVTEAFF.

The chain joins TRBV4-1 to TRBJ2-7, with 13 positions matching TRBD2. With V trimmed by 1 base and J by 4 bases, 7 bases remained unmatched. The CDR3 totals 17 residues. Germline loops: CDR1 MGHRA, CDR2 YSYEKL. The CDR3 sequence is CASSQGLGTSGEYEQYV. The DNA for the CDR3 is TGCGCCAGCAGCCAAGGGCTAGGGACTAGCGGGGAATACGAGCAGTACGTC.

The table lists this clonotype with many counts. The chain uses TRBV11-2 and TRBJ1-1; D is perhaps TRBD1 (5 bases). Deletions cut 5 bases from V and 0 bases from J, with 16 bases between. The length of the CDR3 is 16 residues. Germline V CDR1 and CDR2: SGHAT, FQNNGV. The CDR3 reads CASSGAGPVMNTEAFF. CDR3 nucleotide sequence: TGTGCCAGCAGCGGGGCAGGGCCTGTGATGAACACTGAAGCTTTCTTT.

The chain links TRBV24-1 to TRBJ2-3; D not certain. CDR3 length: 12 residues. V was shortened by 1 base and J by 8 bases, with 6 bases between the two germline ends. The V gene's germline CDR1 is KGHDR and CDR2 SFDVKD. The CDR3 DNA is TGTGCCACCAGTGATTTTCTCGGTACGCAGTATTTT. This codes for CATSDFLGTQYF.

The V and J genes are TRBV28 and TRBJ2-7; 8 bases are a match to TRBD2. CDR3 length: 15 residues. Per the germline V gene, CDR1 is MDHEN and CDR2 is SYDVKM. V dropped 4 bases and J dropped 4; count of bases not matched to a gene: 9. In nucleotides, the CDR3 is TGTGCCAGCAGTTCCCGGACTAGCCGGCGGTACGAGCAGTACTTC. This gives the protein CASSSRTSRRYEQYF.

The V gene is TRBV29-1, the J gene TRBJ2-7; D is ambiguous. The CDR3 has 13 amino acids. Germline CDR1 reads SQVTM; CDR2 reads ANQGSEA. Trimming removed 0 bases at V and 0 bases at J, with 6 bases between. The CDR3 here is CSVEEHDSYEQYF. CDR3 DNA sequence: TGCAGCGTTGAAGAGCACGACTCCTACGAGCAGTACTTC.

The rearrangement uses TRBV7-3 and TRBJ2-7, with TRBD1 as a possible D gene (8 bases). This CDR3 has 18 amino acids. In germline, CDR1 is SGHTA, CDR2 FQGTGA. V dropped 2 bases and J dropped 0 bases, with 20 bases sitting between them. CDR3 DNA sequence: TGTGCCAGCAGCTTACGGGGGGTGACAGGGGCCAACTCCTACGAGCAGTACTTC. It encodes CASSLRGVTGANSYEQYF.

V usage is TRBV6-1 and J usage is TRBJ2-6; D is perhaps TRBD1 (6 bases). This CDR3 has 22 residues. Germline loops: CDR1 MNHNS, CDR2 SASEGT. V gave up 6 bases and J gave up 1 base, with 31 bases separating them. The CDR3 loop reads CASRMLRADRDTTGSGANVLTF. The CDR3 coding sequence is TGTGCCAGCAGGATGCTCCGAGCCGACCGGGACACTACTGGATCTGGGGCCAACGTCCTGACTTTC.

This clonotype turned up a few times. CDR3 amino acids: CASSPPAAALTDTQYF. The CDR3 DNA reads as TGCGCCAGCAGCCCGCCGGCAGCGGCACTCACAGATACGCAGTATTTT. The chain recombines TRBV4-1 with TRBJ2-3; perhaps TRBD2 as D (5 bases). The ends were cut back, 4 bases at V and 2 bases at J, with 16 bases in the middle. The CDR3 consists of 16 residues. CDR1 is MGHRA and CDR2 is YSYEKL in the germline V gene.

Here the CDR3 DNA reads TGCGCCAGCAAGAGGCTACCGAACACCGGGGAGCTGTTTTTT. Translating gives CASKRLPNTGELFF. The chain is built from TRBV5-1 and TRBJ2-2; D unclear. Germline V lookup: CDR1 SGHRS, CDR2 YFSETQ. Trimming removed 6 bases from V and 0 bases from J, with 9 bases in between. This CDR3 region has 14 residues. The entire variable domain, with the rest obtained from reference TRBV5-1 and TRBJ2-2, is as follows: KAGVTQTPRYLIKTRGQQVTLSCSPISGHRSVSWYQQTPGQGLQFLFEYFSETQRNKGNFPGRFSGRQFSNSRSEMNVSTLELGDSALYLCASKRLPNTGELFFGEGSRLTVL.

The CDR3 protein is CASSVGQGIYGTQYF. The CDR3 DNA sequence: TGTGCCAGCAGCGTGGGACAGGGAATATATGGGACCCAGTACTTC. The chain joins TRBV7-8 to TRBJ2-5, with 9 bases that match TRBD1. V dropped 5 bases and J dropped 7; count of bases not matched to a gene: 11. This CDR3 is 15 amino acids long. The germline gives CDR1 SGHVS, CDR2 FQNEAQ. Full variable domain (remainder filled in from reference TRBV7-8 and TRBJ2-5): GAGVSQSPRYKVAKRGQDVALRCDPISGHVSLFWYQQALGQGPEFLTYFQNEAQLDKSGLPSDRFFAERPEGSVSTLKIQRTQQEDSAVYLCASSVGQGIYGTQYFGPGTRLLVL.

J is TRBJ1-1 and V is TRBV12-3 or TRBV12-4, with D unresolved. The CDR3 consists of 16 residues. V shed 0 bases and J shed 4 bases, with 15 bases lying between them. The CDR3: CASSLAGSGRGTEAFF. The CDR3 DNA follows: TGTGCCAGCAGTTTAGCGGGGAGCGGACGGGGCACTGAAGCTTTCTTT.

About this clonotype: Since a much larger clone is just one base distant, this may be a read error. CDR3 sequence (DNA): TGTGCCACCCTAACGACGGGACAGGGGGCAACCGGGGAGCTGTTTTTT. Its translation is CATLTTGQGATGELFF. The rearrangement joins TRBV27 to TRBJ2-2, with 12 positions matching TRBD1. The germline V gene encodes CDR1 MNHEY and CDR2 SMNVEV (reference sequence). The CDR3 extends over 16 amino acids. V gave up 10 bases and J gave up 5 bases; unmatched junction bases: 11.

The chain's CDR3 is CSARDMFGGDLGSNQPQHF. The CDR3 nucleotides read TGCAGTGCTAGAGATATGTTCGGTGGCGACTTGGGCAGCAATCAGCCCCAGCATTTT. The chain is built from TRBV20-1 and TRBJ1-5; D is unresolved. The CDR3 has 19 residues. Germline loops: CDR1 DFQATT, CDR2 SNEGSKA (reference sequence). V gave up 0 bases and J gave up 1 base, with 22 bases separating them.

The V and J genes are TRBV6-1 and TRBJ2-7; 11 bases are shared with TRBD1. Losses at the gene ends were 6 bases for V and 7 bases for J; bases not matched to a gene: 11. Germline CDR1 reads MNHNS; CDR2 reads SASEGT. The CDR3 length is 15 residues. DNA for the CDR3: TGTGCCAGCAGGAGGACCGGGACAGGGGGTTTGGAGCAGTACTTC. This sequence encodes CASRRTGTGGLEQYF.

This clonotype was counted between two and nine times. J is TRBJ2-1 and V is TRBV11-3, with 13 bases matching TRBD2. The CDR3 sequence is 16 residues long. Trimming took 6 bases from V and 7 from J; bases not matched to a gene: 9. In germline, CDR1 is SGHNT, CDR2 YENEEA. The CDR3 nucleotides are TGTGCCAGCAGTCGCGGACTAGCGGGAGAAGGAAATGAGCAGTTCTTC. Its translation is CASSRGLAGEGNEQFF.